The 8 T cell receptor beta chains below come from one sample, sequenced in a study of T-cell memory formation after mild COVID-19. TCRdb re-analysed the 5' RACE reads in MiXCR, keeping a single row per CDR3 protein. The sample contains 430,000 or so distinct CDR3 sequences, nearly 25% of which appear only once. Source material: PBMCs or a T cell subset sorted from them (not recorded which). Source of these receptors: an adult woman who had mild COVID-19 (a few samples of this study predate the infection). Cell type and time point are not known.

For the CDR3, the DNA is TGTGCCAGCAGCTTAGTGGGCGGTGTGTACAATGAGCAGTTCTTC. It codes for CASSLVGGVYNEQFF. V is TRBV7-2 and J is TRBJ2-1; D uncertain. CDR3 length: 15 amino acids. V shed 1 base and J shed 4 bases, with 11 bases lying between them. From germline, CDR1 is SGHTA and CDR2 FQGNSA.

This clonotype was counted between two and nine times. This chain connects TRBV12-3 or TRBV12-4 to TRBJ2-1, with no clear D. V was trimmed by 7 bases and J by 4 bases, leaving 8 bases between them. The CDR3 loop spans 12 amino acids. The CDR3 here is CASTQQYNEQFF. The CDR3 DNA reads TGTGCCAGCACCCAGCAATACAATGAGCAGTTCTTC.

This clonotype has more than one count but fewer than ten. The V gene is TRBV24-1, the J gene TRBJ2-7; 7 bases are a match to TRBD1. The germline gives CDR1 KGHDR, CDR2 SFDVKD. J gave up 3 bases and V 2 bases, and 15 bases lay outside the gene matches. This CDR3 contains 18 residues. This CDR3 is CATSDSRTGQGHLYEQYF. For the CDR3, the DNA is TGTGCCACCAGTGATTCTCGGACAGGCCAAGGGCATCTCTACGAGCAGTACTTC.

The chain recombines TRBV5-1 with TRBJ2-3, with a weak D call TRBD2 (6 bases). Trimming removed 4 bases at V and 4 bases at J, with 16 bases between. The V gene's germline CDR1 is SGHRS and CDR2 YFSETQ. There are 15 residues in the CDR3. CDR3 sequence (DNA): TGCGCCAGCAGCGGCCGGGACTCTCTTGCAGATACGCAGTATTTT. The encoded protein is CASSGRDSLADTQYF. Supplemented by reference TRBV5-1 and TRBJ2-3, the full variable domain reads KAGVTQTPRYLIKTRGQQVTLSCSPISGHRSVSWYQQTPGQGLQFLFEYFSETQRNKGNFPGRFSGRQFSNSRSEMNVSTLELGDSALYLCASSGRDSLADTQYFGPGTRLTVL.

The rearrangement joins TRBV7-2 to TRBJ1-5; D not resolved. Germline V CDR1 and CDR2: SGHTA, FQGNSA. Trimming shortened V by 5 bases and J by 0 bases, and 11 bases separated the two germline ends. The CDR3 extends over 15 amino acids. CDR3 loop: CASSGYKGSNQPQHF. As DNA, the CDR3 is TGTGCCAGCAGCGGATACAAGGGTAGCAATCAGCCCCAGCATTTT. Looking up the rest from reference TRBV7-2 and TRBJ1-5 gives the full variable domain: GAGVSQSPSNKVTEKGKDVELRCDPISGHTALYWYRQSLGQGLEFLIYFQGNSAPDKSGLPSDRFSAERTGGSVSTLTIQRTQQEDSAVYLCASSGYKGSNQPQHFGDGTRLSIL.

The chain has TRBV4-2 and TRBJ2-1; D is uncertain. The CDR3 is made up of 12 amino acids. In germline, CDR1 is LGHNA, CDR2 YNFKEQ. Between the trimmed V and J ends, which lost 1 base and 10 bases, there was a span of 8 bases. This CDR3 is CASSQAGREQFF. The CDR3 DNA reads as TGTGCCAGCAGCCAAGCCGGACGGGAGCAGTTCTTC.

This clonotype was observed a handful of times. This chain joins TRBV11-1 and TRBJ2-1, with a possible D match to TRBD1 (5 bases). Germline V CDR1 and CDR2: SGHAT, FQDESV (reference sequence). The CDR3 length is 15 residues. The V and J ends lost 3 bases and 4 bases respectively, with 13 bases between them. The CDR3 DNA is TGTGCCAGCAGCTTCGACGTTGGGGCTTACAATGAGCAGTTCTTC. Translated: CASSFDVGAYNEQFF.

CDR3 nucleotide sequence: TGCAGCGTAGCGCAGCGACTAGGCGTGGACGAGCAGTACTTC. Its translation is CSVAQRLGVDEQYF. This chain joins TRBV29-1 and TRBJ2-7; weak D call: TRBD2 (6 bases). The length of the CDR3 is 14 residues. CDR1 SQVTM and CDR2 ANQGSEA come from the germline V gene. The V end lost 6 bases, the J end lost 5 bases, and 20 bases lay between the germline ends.